This record concerns one T cell receptor beta chain sequence. The antigen is undetermined. The sample comes from a study of vaccination effects on CD4 cells after COVID-19. Sequencing used immunoSEQ multiplex PCR; TCRdb keeps in-frame clones, though not all of them. The top ten clones hold 0.85% to 1% of a sample with tens of thousands of clones, roughly 76% of them seen once. Viral peptide pool expansion of antigen-specific CD4+ T cells preceded sequencing in the ViraFEST assay. CD4+ T cells were isolated after less than 12 days of culture. Either the BNT162b2 or mRNA-1273 vaccine was given to participants in two doses. Germline-derived CDR1 and CDR2 are SGHRS and YFSETQ. There are 14 residues in the CDR3. Trimming removed 0 bases from V and 4 bases from J, with 8 bases in between. Points from the study as a whole: Within healthy vaccinees, only 1 of 255 vaccine-induced clones displayed cross-reactivity with common cold coronaviruses. Clonal contraction was marked in infection- and vaccine-induced clones late after vaccination.

The origin of this receptor is a human donor who received a COVID-19 vaccine. The chain uses TRBV5-1 and TRBJ2-1; D not resolved. The material was CD4+ T cells from PBMCs cultured with HCoV-OC43 spike peptides, obtained after COVID-19 vaccination. Subset indicated: HCoV-OC43 spike overlapping peptide pool stimulation. As DNA, the CDR3 is TGCGCCAGCAGCTTGGGAAACTCATACAATGAGCAGTTCTTC. It specifies CASSLGNSYNEQFF. Supplemented by reference TRBV5-1 and TRBJ2-1, the full variable domain reads KAGVTQTPRYLIKTRGQQVTLSCSPISGHRSVSWYQQTPGQGLQFLFEYFSETQRNKGNFPGRFSGRQFSNSRSEMNVSTLELGDSALYLCASSLGNSYNEQFFGPGTRLTVL.